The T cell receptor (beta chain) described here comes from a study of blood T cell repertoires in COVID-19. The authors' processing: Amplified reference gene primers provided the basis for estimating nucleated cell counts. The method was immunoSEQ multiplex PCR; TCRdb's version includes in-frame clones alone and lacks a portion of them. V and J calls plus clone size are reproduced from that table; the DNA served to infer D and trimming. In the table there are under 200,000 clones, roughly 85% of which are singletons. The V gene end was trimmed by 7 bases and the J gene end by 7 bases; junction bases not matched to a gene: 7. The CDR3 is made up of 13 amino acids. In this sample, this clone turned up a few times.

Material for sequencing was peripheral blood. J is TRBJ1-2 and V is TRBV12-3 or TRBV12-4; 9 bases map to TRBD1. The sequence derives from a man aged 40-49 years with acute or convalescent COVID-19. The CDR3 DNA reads TGTGCCAGCACCCTTACAGGGGGCACTGGCTACACCTTC. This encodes CASTLTGGTGYTF.